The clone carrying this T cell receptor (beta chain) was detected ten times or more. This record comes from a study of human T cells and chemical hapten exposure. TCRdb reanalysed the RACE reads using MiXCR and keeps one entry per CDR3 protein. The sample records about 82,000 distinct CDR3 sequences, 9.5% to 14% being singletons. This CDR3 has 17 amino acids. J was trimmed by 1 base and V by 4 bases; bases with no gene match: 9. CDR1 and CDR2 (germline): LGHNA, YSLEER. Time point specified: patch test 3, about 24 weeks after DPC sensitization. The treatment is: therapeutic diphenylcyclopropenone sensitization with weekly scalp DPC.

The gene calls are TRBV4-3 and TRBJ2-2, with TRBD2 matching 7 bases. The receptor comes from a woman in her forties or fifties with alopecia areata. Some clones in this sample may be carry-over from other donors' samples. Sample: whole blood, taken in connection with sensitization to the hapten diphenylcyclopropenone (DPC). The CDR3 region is CASSLGGAMVNTGELFF. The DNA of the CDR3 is TGCGCCAGCAGCCTGGGAGGGGCTATGGTGAACACCGGGGAGCTGTTTTTT.